Presented here are 3 T cell receptor beta chains from one specimen sequenced in a study of long-term antiretroviral therapy in people with HIV. Sequencing used immunoSEQ v3.0 at survey level. The protocol was immunoSEQ multiplex PCR, while the TCRdb copy is restricted to in-frame clones and leaves out a portion. The sample lists under 30,000 clones; about 96% were seen once. This specimen consisted of unsorted PBMCs, obtained 6 to 6.5 years after starting antiretroviral therapy. These receptors all stem from a man under 40 with HIV.

The chain carries TRBV20-1 and TRBJ2-1; TRBD2 might be the D (5 bases). Germline V gene data show CDR1 as DFQATT and CDR2 as SNEGSKA (reference sequence). CDR3 length: 11 residues. Trimming stripped 6 bases from V and 4 bases from J, with 7 bases between. DNA for the CDR3: TGCAGTGCCGGGGTGTACAATGAGCAGTTCTTC. As protein: CSAGVYNEQFF.

The chain links TRBV7-8 to TRBJ2-2; 10 bases fit TRBD2. The CDR3 is 16 amino acids. V gave up 5 bases and J gave up 2 bases; unmatched junction bases: 5. Germline lookup yields CDR1 SGHVS and CDR2 FQNEAQ. The CDR3 DNA reads TGTGCCAGCAGCACCCGGACTAGCGGCAACACCGGGGAGCTGTTTTTT. Its protein is CASSTRTSGNTGELFF.

This rearrangement joins TRBV5-1 to TRBJ2-3; TRBD2 agrees at 13 bases. The CDR3 length is 15 residues. Germline V gene lookup returns CDR1 SGHRS and CDR2 YFSETQ. With 0 bases clipped from V and 10 bases from J, the junction kept 5 bases outside the gene matches. The CDR3 protein is CASSLAGTSGEAQYF. Written as DNA, the CDR3 is TGCGCCAGCAGCTTGGCCGGGACTAGCGGGGAGGCGCAGTATTTT.